The clone carrying this T cell receptor beta chain has just one count. Its antigen is unknown. The record originates from a study of CD8 T cells in ankylosing spondylitis. Trimming left V 3 bases short and J 6 bases short, with 19 bases between. From germline, CDR1 is SGDLS and CDR2 YYNGEE. The length of the CDR3 is 16 residues. Libraries for TCR beta were made by quantitative 5'-RACE with molecular barcodes. TCRdb reprocessed the 5' RACE reads with MiXCR, giving one entry per CDR3 protein. Of approximately 350,000 distinct CDR3 sequences in the sample, 20% to 25% were seen once. Study conclusions and caveats: A TCR beta motif of about 8 highly homologous variants seemed to mark ankylosing spondylitis blood. Earlier reports found some motif variants in synovial fluid and blood in reactive arthritis.

Sequenced: blood, either unsorted or a sorted T cell fraction (not recorded which). The gene calls are TRBV9 and TRBJ2-1; possible D gene TRBD2, 6 bases. The clonotype comes from a male donor with ankylosing spondylitis or in good health (not recorded which). The CDR3 loop reads CASSEQPEKLANEQFF. The CDR3 DNA reads as TGTGCCAGCAGCGAGCAGCCCGAGAAACTAGCCAATGAGCAGTTCTTC.